A selection of T cell receptor beta chains follows, all from one sample in a study of T cell repertoires in cytomegalovirus infection. TCRdb called the reads again in MiXCR, with one record for every CDR3 protein. The repertoire holds around 300,000 distinct CDR3 sequences, with 22% as singletons. Their antigens are not known. Sample: cultured PBMCs, taken from culture after CMV antigen stimulation. These receptors came from a human donor in good health (CMV status not recorded). Some clones in this sample may be carry-over from other donors' samples. CDR3s include the opening cysteine and the closing phenylalanine or tryptophan. Fields, in order: clone size, V gene, J gene, CDR3 length, D gene, CDR3 protein, CDR3 DNA. The D gene is left open where the match is weak. The listing skips clone size in some rows; elsewhere it reads once, few, many or a size class.

-	TRBV12-3/TRBV12-4	TRBJ2-5	15	-	CASSLGGRREETQYF	TGTGCCAGCAGTTTAGGGGGTCGCAGGGAAGAGACCCAGTACTTC
-	TRBV12-3/TRBV12-4	TRBJ2-5	14	TRBD2	CASSPHGEGETQYF	TGTGCCAGCAGCCCCCACGGGGAGGGAGAGACCCAGTACTTC
-	TRBV6-2/TRBV6-3	TRBJ1-6	14	-	CASNSGSGNSPLHF	TGTGCCAGCAACTCCGGGAGCGGGAATTCACCCCTCCACTTT
-	TRBV7-6	TRBJ1-5	19	TRBD1	CASSLRDSLIPNPNRPQHF	TGTGCCAGCAGCTTGAGGGACAGCCTTATCCCCAACCCGAATCGGCCCCAGCATTTT
-	TRBV6-5	TRBJ2-7	13	-	CASSYRGIDEQYF	TGTGCCAGCAGTTACAGGGGGATCGACGAGCAGTACTTC
many	TRBV7-2	TRBJ2-2	13	-	CASSFGHFGELFF	TGTGCCAGCAGCTTCGGACACTTCGGGGAGCTGTTTTTT
many	TRBV7-2	TRBJ2-3	16	-	CASSPRRGISTDTQYF	TGTGCCAGCAGCCCACGCAGGGGCATTAGCACAGATACGCAGTATTTT
-	TRBV27	TRBJ2-1	18	TRBD2	CASSPGLAGGPRYNEQFF	TGTGCCAGCAGTCCGGGACTAGCGGGAGGGCCACGGTACAATGAGCAGTTCTTC
-	TRBV7-2	TRBJ2-7	16	TRBD2	CASSSTSSGRAREQYF	TGTGCCAGCAGCTCAACCTCTAGCGGGAGGGCCCGCGAGCAGTACTTC
many	TRBV6-5	TRBJ2-3	16	-	CASGLRAVRELDTQYF	TGTGCCAGCGGCCTGAGAGCGGTCCGAGAGTTAGATACGCAGTATTTT
many	TRBV7-2	TRBJ1-1	16	TRBD1	CASSSNSGQGAVEAFF	TGTGCCAGCAGCTCTAATTCGGGACAGGGGGCTGTGGAAGCTTTCTTT
-	TRBV30	TRBJ1-5	14	-	CAWSSGDSNQPQHF	TGTGCCTGGAGTTCGGGAGACAGCAATCAGCCCCAGCATTTT
few	TRBV5-5	TRBJ1-2	14	-	CASNQRRVGYGYTF	TGTGCCAGCAACCAAAGACGGGTCGGATATGGCTACACCTTC
-	TRBV19	TRBJ1-5	15	TRBD1	CASTLRQGQNQPQHF	TGTGCCAGTACCCTCCGACAGGGGCAAAATCAGCCCCAGCATTTT
few	TRBV6-2/TRBV6-3	TRBJ2-1	14	-	CASSSFGDHNEQFF	TGTGCCAGCAGTTCATTCGGGGACCACAATGAGCAGTTCTTC
many	TRBV10-3	TRBJ1-5	14	-	CAISESGGVQPQHF	TGTGCCATCAGTGAGTCAGGGGGGGTTCAGCCCCAGCATTTT
many	TRBV7-2	TRBJ2-7	13	-	CASSQQGAGEQYF	TGTGCCAGCAGCCAACAGGGAGCTGGGGAGCAGTACTTC
many	TRBV7-6	TRBJ2-1	17	-	CASSLTHRVNQYNEQFF	TGTGCCAGCAGCTTAACCCACAGGGTCAACCAGTACAATGAGCAGTTCTTC
-	TRBV6-6	TRBJ1-5	16	TRBD1	CASSYSGRGSNQPQHF	TGTGCCAGCAGTTACTCTGGCAGGGGGAGCAATCAGCCCCAGCATTTT
few	TRBV19	TRBJ2-1	12	-	CASSIRRSEQFF	TGTGCCAGTAGTATTAGGAGGAGTGAGCAGTTCTTC
many	TRBV6-1	TRBJ2-4	11	TRBD1	CASSATGPQYF	TGTGCCAGCAGTGCGACAGGGCCCCAGTACTTC
many	TRBV7-8	TRBJ1-1	19	-	CASSLGWAGEGILNTEAFF	TGTGCCAGCAGCTTAGGGTGGGCAGGGGAAGGGATCTTGAACACTGAAGCTTTCTTT
few	TRBV2	TRBJ2-1	17	TRBD2	CASSVSASGKVGNEQFF	TGTGCCAGCAGTGTGTCGGCTAGCGGGAAGGTGGGCAATGAGCAGTTCTTC
many	TRBV5-6	TRBJ2-1	18	TRBD2	CASSLFIRTSGVYNEQFF	TGTGCCAGCAGCTTGTTTATCCGGACTAGCGGGGTATACAATGAGCAGTTCTTC
-	TRBV5-1	TRBJ2-2	16	TRBD2	CASSQGTSGNTGELFF	TGCGCCAGCAGCCAAGGGACTAGCGGGAACACCGGGGAGCTGTTTTTT
few	TRBV10-3	TRBJ1-5	14	-	CAIRDGSPNQPQHF	TGTGCCATCAGAGACGGTTCCCCCAATCAGCCCCAGCATTTT
many	TRBV7-2	TRBJ2-2	16	TRBD2	CASSLGASGSHGELFF	TGTGCCAGCAGCTTAGGGGCTAGCGGGAGTCACGGGGAGCTGTTTTTT